A selection of T cell receptor beta chains follows, all from one sample in a study of shared clonotypes between healthy human individuals. Clones were sequenced by immunoSEQ multiplex PCR, and TCRdb holds only the in-frame ones, with some missing. The sample gives roughly 1,500,000 clones, 98% to 99% of which show up once; under 0.45% is in the top ten. The source material was naive CD4+ T cells sorted from blood. The receptors originated from a man younger than 45 in good health. CDR3s include the opening cysteine and the closing phenylalanine or tryptophan. The order of the fields is CDR3 length, D gene, V gene, clone size, J gene, CDR3 protein, CDR3 DNA. The D gene is left open where the match is weak. The size of a clone is reported for some rows only, either as once, few or many, or as a class for expanded clones.

16,TRBD2,TRBV5-4,-,TRBJ2-1,CASSLAASGRYNEQFF,TGTGCCAGCAGCTTGGCGGCTAGCGGGAGGTATAATGAGCAGTTCTTC
15,TRBD2,TRBV5-1,-,TRBJ2-1,CASSLGLAGGNEQFF,TGCGCCAGCAGCTTGGGGCTAGCGGGAGGGAATGAGCAGTTCTTC
15,TRBD1,TRBV16,once,TRBJ1-1,CASSPRTGKNTEAFF,TGTGCCAGCAGCCCTCGGACAGGGAAAAACACTGAAGCTTTCTTT
24,-,TRBV19,-,TRBJ2-6,CASSIVRAGRSDYQSNAGANVLTF,TGTGCCAGTAGTATAGTGCGGGCAGGGAGGTCCGACTACCAATCCAATGCTGGGGCCAACGTCCTGACTTTC
12,-,TRBV2,-,TRBJ1-1,CASKVVRAEAFF,TGTGCCAGCAAGGTGGTCAGGGCCGAAGCTTTCTTT
13,-,TRBV13,once,TRBJ2-3,CASSFRRVDTQYF,TGTGCCAGCAGCTTTAGACGTGTAGATACGCAGTATTTT
14,TRBD1,TRBV18,-,TRBJ2-1,CASSPRQGAYEQFF,TGTGCCAGCTCACCGCGACAGGGGGCTTATGAGCAGTTCTTC
12,-,TRBV10-3,-,TRBJ1-1,CAISPMRTEAFF,TGTGCCATCAGTCCCATGCGGACTGAAGCTTTCTTT
16,TRBD1,TRBV5-1,-,TRBJ1-1,CASSSALTGTLTEAFF,TGCGCCAGCAGCTCAGCCCTGACAGGGACACTCACTGAAGCTTTCTTT
17,TRBD2,TRBV5-1,once,TRBJ2-7,CASSAGLAGGRFYEQYF,TGCGCCAGCAGCGCGGGACTAGCGGGAGGGCGGTTTTACGAGCAGTACTTC
14,-,TRBV18,-,TRBJ2-7,CASSPYLAANEQYF,TGTGCCAGCTCACCCTATCTAGCTGCCAACGAGCAGTACTTC
16,TRBD1,TRBV7-9,-,TRBJ1-1,CASSPSGRGPVTEAFF,TGTGCCAGCAGCCCTTCAGGCAGGGGGCCGGTCACTGAAGCTTTCTTT
17,TRBD2,TRBV2,-,TRBJ2-3,CASSKRLAGTSTDTQYF,TGTGCCAGCAGTAAGAGACTAGCGGGGACTAGCACAGATACGCAGTATTTT
17,-,TRBV14,-,TRBJ2-1,CASSPRAGYGTYNEQFF,TGTGCCAGCAGCCCACGCGCCGGGTACGGGACCTACAATGAGCAGTTCTTC
14,-,TRBV7-9,-,TRBJ2-5,CASSPHEYQETQYF,TGTGCCAGCAGCCCGCACGAGTACCAAGAGACCCAGTACTTC
15,-,TRBV11-2,-,TRBJ2-3,CASSLEAPYTDTQYF,TGTGCCAGCAGCTTAGAGGCGCCTTACACAGATACGCAGTATTTT
15,TRBD1,TRBV5-4,-,TRBJ2-6,CASSVQGAGANVLTF,TGTGCCAGCAGCGTACAGGGGGCTGGGGCCAACGTCCTGACTTTC
11,-,TRBV19,-,TRBJ2-2,CASKGPGELFF,TGTGCCAGTAAGGGACCCGGGGAGCTGTTTTTT
17,TRBD2,TRBV7-2,-,TRBJ2-1,CASSLFPGLAGHNEQFF,TGTGCCAGCAGCTTATTCCCCGGTCTAGCGGGACACAATGAGCAGTTCTTC